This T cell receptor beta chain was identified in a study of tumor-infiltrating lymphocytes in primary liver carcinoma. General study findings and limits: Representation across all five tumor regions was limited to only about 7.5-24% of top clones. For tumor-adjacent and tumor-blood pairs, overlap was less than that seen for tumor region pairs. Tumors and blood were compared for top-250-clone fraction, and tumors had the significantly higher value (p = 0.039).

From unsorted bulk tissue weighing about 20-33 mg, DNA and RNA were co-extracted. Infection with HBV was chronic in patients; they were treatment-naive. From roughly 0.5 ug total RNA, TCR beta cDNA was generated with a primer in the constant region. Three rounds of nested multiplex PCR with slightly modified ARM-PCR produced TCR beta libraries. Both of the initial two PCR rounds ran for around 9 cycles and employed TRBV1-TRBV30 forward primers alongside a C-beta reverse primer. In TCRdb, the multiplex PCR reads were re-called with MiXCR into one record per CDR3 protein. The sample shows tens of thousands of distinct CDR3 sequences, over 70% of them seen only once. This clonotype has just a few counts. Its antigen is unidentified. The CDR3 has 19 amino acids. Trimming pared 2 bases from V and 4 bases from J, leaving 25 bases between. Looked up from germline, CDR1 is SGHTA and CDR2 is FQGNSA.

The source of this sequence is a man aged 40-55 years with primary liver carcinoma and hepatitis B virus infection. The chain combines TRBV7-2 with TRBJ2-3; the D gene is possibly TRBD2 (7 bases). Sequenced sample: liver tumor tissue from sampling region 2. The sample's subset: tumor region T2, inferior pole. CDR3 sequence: CASSLSMRGGGGRADTQYF. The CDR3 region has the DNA TGTGCCAGCAGCTTAAGCATGAGGGGAGGGGGAGGACGGGCAGATACGCAGTATTTT. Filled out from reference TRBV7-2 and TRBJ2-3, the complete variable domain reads GAGVSQSPSNKVTEKGKDVELRCDPISGHTALYWYRQSLGQGLEFLIYFQGNSAPDKSGLPSDRFSAERTGGSVSTLTIQRTQQEDSAVYLCASSLSMRGGGGRADTQYFGPGTRLTVL.